This T cell receptor beta chain was retrieved from a study of early T cells in non-severe SARS-CoV-2 infection. This CDR3 has 15 amino acids. Germline CDR1 SGHKS, CDR2 YYEKEE (reference sequence). Unique molecular identifiers tagged individual cDNA molecules. One entry per CDR3 protein, called by TCRdb with MiXCR from the 5' RACE reads. The sample yields over 80,000 distinct CDR3 sequences, 10% to 15% seen once. With regard to this clonotype: This may come from a read error, since a much larger clone is one base off.

Sequences were derived from whole blood, sampled at baseline. The chain joins TRBV5-5 to TRBJ2-4; TRBD1 matches at 8 bases. The TCR comes from an adult who was a healthcare worker with PCR-confirmed SARS-CoV-2 infection or an uninfected control (not recorded which). Here the CDR3 reads CVSSRDRGGKNIQYF. CDR3 DNA sequence: TGTGTCAGCAGCCGAGACAGGGGCGGCAAAAACATTCAGTACTTC.